These 32 T cell receptor beta chains originate from one sample sequenced in a study of T-cell memory formation after mild COVID-19. TCRdb reprocessed the 5' RACE reads via MiXCR and lists one record per CDR3 protein. The repertoire consists of about 540,000 distinct CDR3 sequences, with roughly 21% occurring once and the leading ten covering about an eighth. Sequenced input: PBMCs or a T cell subset sorted from them (not recorded which). The origin of the receptors is an adult woman who had mild COVID-19 (a few samples of this study predate the infection). Cell type and time point are not known.

This clonotype occurred many times. The chain combines TRBV2 with TRBJ2-5; D may be TRBD2 (6 bases). Germline V CDR1 and CDR2: SNHLY, FYNNEI. The CDR3 covers 14 residues. The V gene lost 7 bases and the J gene lost 4 bases, with 16 bases spanning the gap. The CDR3 loop is CASTARRGRETQYF. The CDR3 nucleotides read TGTGCCAGCACCGCCAGGCGGGGCCGAGAGACCCAGTACTTC.

V and J are TRBV7-9 and TRBJ1-1, with 10 nucleotides matching TRBD1. CDR1 SEHNR and CDR2 FQNEAQ come from the germline V gene (reference sequence). The CDR3 has 17 residues. The V and J ends lost 1 base and 3 bases, in that order; junction bases with no gene match: 8. The CDR3 loop reads CASSLGWDRGHDTEAFF. The CDR3 DNA follows: TGTGCCAGCAGCTTAGGTTGGGACAGGGGTCACGACACTGAAGCTTTCTTT.

The chain joins TRBV3-1 to TRBJ2-1, with D uncertain. From germline, CDR1 is LGHDT and CDR2 YNNKEL (reference sequence). V was clipped by 4 bases and J by 10 bases, with 14 bases between them. CDR3 size: 13 residues. CDR3 nucleotides: TGTGCCAGCAGCCGAGAGACCGTCTTGGAGCAGTTCTTC. This encodes CASSRETVLEQFF.

The table lists this clonotype with a few counts. The rearrangement links TRBV9 to TRBJ2-5, with TRBD2 matching over 7 bases. V lost 1 base, J lost 6 bases, and 6 bases stayed unmatched. Germline lookup yields CDR1 SGDLS and CDR2 YYNGEE. The CDR3 consists of 14 residues. The CDR3 nucleotides read TGTGCCAGCAGCGTATTCGCTAGCGGACAGACCCAGTACTTC. Its translation is CASSVFASGQTQYF. The whole variable domain, filled in from reference TRBV9 and TRBJ2-5, reads DSGVTQTPKHLITATGQRVTLRCSPRSGDLSVYWYQQSLDQGLQFLIQYYNGEERAKGNILERFSAQQFPDLHSELNLSSLELGDSALYFCASSVFASGQTQYFGPGTRLLVL.

This sequence joins TRBV3-1 and TRBJ2-5; 10 nucleotides agree with TRBD2. The CDR3 covers 15 residues. Germline-derived CDR1 and CDR2 are LGHDT and YNNKEL (reference sequence). After removal of 4 bases from V and 5 bases from J, the junction contained 7 bases not matched to a gene. CDR3: CASSPGRAGGETQYF. In nucleotides, the CDR3 is TGTGCCAGCAGCCCGGGACGAGCGGGAGGGGAGACCCAGTACTTC.

This clonotype turned up a few times. The chain employs TRBV29-1 and TRBJ2-1, with D tentatively TRBD2 (5 bases). Trimming removed 2 bases from V and 10 bases from J, with 15 bases in between. Germline V CDR1 and CDR2: SQVTM, ANQGSEA. The CDR3 spans 13 residues. The CDR3 DNA follows: TGCAGCGTTGAACCCCGAGGGTTCCTGGAGCAGTTCTTC. It encodes CSVEPRGFLEQFF.

Only a few counts were recorded for this clonotype. CDR3 region: CASSVLPGLPGANVLTF. The CDR3 DNA reads TGTGCCAGCAGTGTACTGCCGGGACTGCCTGGGGCCAACGTCCTGACTTTC. The rearrangement uses TRBV12-3 or TRBV12-4 and TRBJ2-6; tentatively, D is TRBD2 (6 bases). The CDR3 contains 17 residues. Trimming left V 5 bases short and J 2 bases short, with 16 bases between.

In its sample, this clonotype was seen a few times. The chain has TRBV7-8 and TRBJ1-1, with a tentative D call TRBD1 (6 bases). This CDR3 region has 13 residues. In germline, CDR1 is SGHVS, CDR2 FQNEAQ. V gave up 0 bases and J gave up 7 bases, with 9 bases separating them. CDR3 amino acids: CASSLATGNEAFF. The CDR3 bases are TGTGCCAGCAGCTTAGCTACAGGGAATGAAGCTTTCTTT.

The V gene is TRBV30, the J gene TRBJ1-1; 9 positions agree with TRBD1. In germline, CDR1 is GTSNPN, CDR2 SVGIG (reference sequence). Trimming cost V 2 bases and J 3 bases; bases outside gene matches: 10. The CDR3 totals 16 residues. This chain's CDR3 is CAWSTRPRDRDTEAFF. In DNA form, the CDR3 reads TGTGCCTGGAGTACACGCCCCCGGGACAGGGACACTGAAGCTTTCTTT.

The chain links TRBV15 to TRBJ2-3, with 7 bases lining up with TRBD2. Germline V gene data show CDR1 as LNHNV and CDR2 as YYDKDF (reference sequence). Trimming took 5 bases from V and 6 from J; bases not matched to a gene: 5. The length of the CDR3 is 13 residues. CDR3 in amino acids: CATSGGGGDTQYF. The CDR3, as DNA: TGTGCCACCAGCGGGGGGGGTGGCGATACGCAGTATTTT.

There are many counts of this clonotype. In DNA, the CDR3 is TGTGCCAGCAGCCCCGAGGAGCCAGGGGAGCAGTTCTTC. Amino acid sequence: CASSPEEPGEQFF. The rearrangement links TRBV12-3 or TRBV12-4 to TRBJ2-1; tentative D call: TRBD1 (5 bases). The CDR3 sequence is 13 residues long. The V end lost 6 bases, the J end lost 10 bases, and 16 bases lay between the germline ends.

This clonotype was counted a few times. The chain employs TRBV27 and TRBJ2-1; the D gene is possibly TRBD2 (7 bases). Germline CDR1 reads MNHEY; CDR2 reads SMNVEV (reference sequence). This CDR3 spans 16 amino acids. V dropped 6 bases and J dropped 2 bases, with 17 bases sitting between them. The CDR3: CASSRIPGGAYNEQFF. Written as DNA, the CDR3 is TGTGCCAGCAGCCGCATACCGGGGGGCGCCTACAATGAGCAGTTCTTC.

This clonotype was seen more than once but under ten times. The gene calls are TRBV5-1 and TRBJ2-7, with TRBD2 matching 10 bases. Trimming at V came to 0 bases and at J to 0 bases, leaving 9 bases not matched to a gene. The CDR3 loop spans 18 amino acids. Germline CDR1 is SGHRS and CDR2 is YFSETQ. CDR3 residues: CASSLVPSGGTRSYEQYF. The CDR3 DNA follows: TGCGCCAGCAGCTTGGTCCCTAGCGGGGGAACCCGCTCCTACGAGCAGTACTTC.

Only a few counts were recorded for this clonotype. This CDR3 is CASSLLLGQPQHF. CDR3 sequence (DNA): TGTGCCAGCAGCTTACTTCTGGGGCAGCCCCAGCATTTT. The V and J genes are TRBV11-1 and TRBJ1-5; no reliable D call. The CDR3 covers 13 residues. Germline V CDR1 and CDR2: SGHAT, FQDESV (reference sequence). V lost 2 bases, J lost 7 bases, and 9 bases lay in between.

The sample holds a few counts of this clonotype. V usage is TRBV20-1 and J usage is TRBJ2-7, with TRBD2 as a possible D gene (5 bases). V was pared by 3 bases and J by 7 bases, with 19 bases between. The CDR3 runs 14 residues. The germline V gene encodes CDR1 DFQATT and CDR2 SNEGSKA (reference sequence). The CDR3 sequence is CSASARDTSGEQYF. The CDR3 DNA is TGCAGTGCTAGCGCTCGGGATACCTCTGGGGAGCAGTACTTC.

Here the CDR3 DNA reads TGTGCCTGGAGTGTCAGCTCCAATCAGCCCCAGCATTTT. Translation: CAWSVSSNQPQHF. The chain couples TRBV30 to TRBJ1-5; no clear D. The CDR3 runs to 13 residues. Deletions cut 0 bases from V and 3 bases from J, with 6 bases between. CDR1 and CDR2 (germline): GTSNPN, SVGIG (reference sequence).

The chain joins TRBV4-1 to TRBJ1-5; TRBD1 matches at 10 bases. The CDR3 runs to 17 residues. With 6 bases clipped from V and 2 bases from J, the junction kept 10 bases outside the gene matches. Germline lookup yields CDR1 MGHRA and CDR2 YSYEKL. This CDR3 reads CASRPTGGDGGNQPQHF. The CDR3 DNA sequence: TGCGCCAGCAGACCGACAGGGGGCGATGGGGGCAATCAGCCCCAGCATTTT.

This clonotype has a handful of counts. This chain joins TRBV5-1 and TRBJ2-7; D remains ambiguous. The CDR3 spans 14 residues. CDR1 is SGHRS and CDR2 is YFSETQ in the germline V gene. V was shortened by 1 base and J by 0 bases, with 8 bases between the two germline ends. The DNA for the CDR3 is TGCGCCAGCAGCTTGACGGTCAGCTCCTACGAGCAGTACTTC. It yields the protein CASSLTVSSYEQYF.

The rearrangement links TRBV5-6 to TRBJ2-5, with TRBD1 matching 7 bases. V shed 4 bases, J shed 7 bases, and the junction held 10 bases outside the gene matches. This CDR3 is 14 amino acids long. CDR1 SGHDT and CDR2 YYEEEE come from the germline V gene. CDR3 sequence reads: CASSTGQVKGTQYF. The DNA of the CDR3 is TGTGCCAGCAGCACCGGACAGGTCAAGGGGACCCAGTACTTC.

This clonotype was found a few times. The rearrangement joins TRBV6-2 or TRBV6-3 to TRBJ2-1, with TRBD1 matching over 8 bases. This CDR3 has 16 residues. CDR1 is MNHEY and CDR2 is SVGEGT in the germline V gene. Losses at the gene ends were 5 bases for V and 1 base for J; bases not matched to a gene: 7. CDR3 region: CASSTRQGPSYNEQFF. CDR3 sequence (DNA): TGTGCCAGCAGTACCAGACAGGGGCCGTCCTACAATGAGCAGTTCTTC.

The rearrangement links TRBV4-1 to TRBJ2-1; D is possibly TRBD2 (6 bases). V lost 2 bases and J lost 9, with 20 bases in between. There are 16 residues in the CDR3. Germline lookup yields CDR1 MGHRA and CDR2 YSYEKL. The CDR3 nucleotides read TGCGCCAGCAGCCAATCTACGGGGCGCGGGATAGGTGAGCAGTTCTTC. Translating gives CASSQSTGRGIGEQFF.

This sequence joins TRBV20-1 and TRBJ1-1; D might be TRBD1 (6 bases). V was cut by 6 bases and J by 4 bases, with 21 bases left in between. CDR1 and CDR2 from the germline V gene are DFQATT and SNEGSKA (reference sequence). This CDR3 has 15 residues. The CDR3 nucleotides are TGCAGTGCCAGACGGGGGGCGCTAGGCCTCACTGAAGCTTTCTTT. This translates into CSARRGALGLTEAFF.

DNA for the CDR3: TGTGCCAGCAGCTTAGTTGGGACCGGAGAGGTCGAGCAGTACTTC. Encoded protein: CASSLVGTGEVEQYF. V gene TRBV7-6 combines with J gene TRBJ2-7; D tentatively fits TRBD1 or TRBD2 (5 bases each). The V gene's germline CDR1 is SGHVS and CDR2 FNYEAQ. This CDR3 region has 15 residues. V was trimmed by 1 base and J by 6 bases, leaving 16 bases between them.

The gene calls are TRBV7-9 and TRBJ2-5; a possible D gene is TRBD1 (6 bases). Germline V gene sequence: CDR1 SEHNR, CDR2 FQNEAQ (reference sequence). Trimming took off 3 bases at V and 2 bases at J, with 10 bases between the two ends. This CDR3 has 14 residues. CDR3: CASSFFTGQETQYF. The CDR3 bases are TGTGCCAGCAGCTTCTTTACAGGGCAAGAGACCCAGTACTTC.

This clonotype came up many times. The rearrangement uses TRBV12-3 or TRBV12-4 and TRBJ2-5, with TRBD2 identical over 10 bases. J was trimmed by 0 bases and V by 3 bases; bases with no gene match: 7. The CDR3 runs to 17 residues. CDR3 protein: CASSFPLAGAYQETQYF. CDR3 sequence (DNA): TGTGCCAGCAGTTTTCCCCTAGCGGGGGCCTACCAAGAGACCCAGTACTTC.

J is TRBJ2-7 and V is TRBV29-1; tentatively, D is TRBD1 (5 bases). This CDR3 is built from 13 residues. Trimming took 4 bases from V and 4 from J, leaving 14 bases between them. Germline V gene lookup returns CDR1 SQVTM and CDR2 ANQGSEA. The CDR3 nucleotides read TGCAGCGTTGTTAAGGGATCAGGGTACGAGCAGTACTTC. As protein: CSVVKGSGYEQYF.

This clonotype has a handful of counts. The chain couples TRBV7-9 to TRBJ2-1, with TRBD2 identical over 8 bases. Germline values: CDR1 SEHNR, CDR2 FQNEAQ (reference sequence). The CDR3 sequence is 19 residues long. The junction had 15 bases not matched to a gene; V was cut back by 2 bases and J by 3 bases. CDR3 region: CASSLLFGSGTSNYNEQFF. CDR3 coding DNA: TGTGCCAGCAGCTTATTGTTTGGTAGCGGGACCTCTAACTACAATGAGCAGTTCTTC.

The chain carries TRBV5-1 and TRBJ2-1; 12 nucleotides align to TRBD2. Germline V gives CDR1 SGHRS, CDR2 YFSETQ. The J segment lost 9 bases and the V segment lost 0 bases, leaving 7 bases of the junction unmatched. CDR3 size: 16 residues. Here the CDR3 reads CASSLDASGGAGEQFF. CDR3 DNA sequence: TGCGCCAGCAGCTTGGATGCTAGCGGGGGGGCCGGTGAGCAGTTCTTC. Based on the CDR3 plus reference TRBV5-1 and TRBJ2-1, the full variable domain is KAGVTQTPRYLIKTRGQQVTLSCSPISGHRSVSWYQQTPGQGLQFLFEYFSETQRNKGNFPGRFSGRQFSNSRSEMNVSTLELGDSALYLCASSLDASGGAGEQFFGPGTRLTVL.

The chain joins TRBV7-9 to TRBJ1-2; 10 nucleotides agree with TRBD1. Germline assignment: CDR1 SEHNR and CDR2 FQNEAQ (reference sequence). V shed 5 bases, J shed 7 bases, and the junction held 10 bases outside the gene matches. The CDR3 has 15 amino acids. As DNA, the CDR3 is TGTGCCAGCAGCGGCTCCGGGACAGGGGTAGTTGGCTACACCTTC. Encoded protein: CASSGSGTGVVGYTF.

Only a few counts were recorded for this clonotype. The chain uses TRBV12-3 or TRBV12-4 and TRBJ1-4; D is ambiguous. V shed 6 bases and J shed 1 base, with 9 bases lying between them. This CDR3 comprises 14 residues. CDR3 in DNA: TGTGCCAGCAGAGAAGGAGTAACTAATGAAAAACTGTTTTTT. It encodes CASREGVTNEKLFF.

The V gene is TRBV15, the J gene TRBJ2-7; D remains unclear. Germline CDR1 is LNHNV and CDR2 is YYDKDF (reference sequence). Trimming pared 0 bases from V and 12 bases from J, leaving 15 bases between. The CDR3 is 13 residues long. CDR3 DNA sequence: TGTGCCACCAGCAGAGACTACGGCACGAGTCGGTACTTC. Its protein is CATSRDYGTSRYF.

The rearrangement uses TRBV7-2 and TRBJ1-4, with D hard to call. Germline V gene sequence: CDR1 SGHTA, CDR2 FQGNSA. V was pared by 0 bases and J by 0 bases, with 2 bases between. The CDR3 has 14 amino acids. CDR3 loop: CASSLAATNEKLFF. CDR3 DNA: TGTGCCAGCAGCTTAGCAGCAACTAATGAAAAACTGTTTTTT.